This TCR beta chain was documented in a study of CD8 T cells in ankylosing spondylitis. This clonotype was seen repeatedly, ten times or more. Its antigen is not known. Researchers built TCR beta libraries using quantitative 5'-RACE with molecular barcodes. TCRdb independently ran MiXCR on the 5' RACE reads; one entry per CDR3 protein. The sample has approximately 250,000 distinct CDR3 sequences; under 8.5% are singletons. The V and J ends lost 0 bases and 4 bases respectively, with 11 bases between them. Germline V gives CDR1 SGDLS, CDR2 YYNGEE. The CDR3 covers 14 residues. Overall study results and limits: Disease-linked clones bore a CD8+ phenotype, appearing relatively rarely in peripheral blood. A TCR beta motif of eight highly homologous variants appeared characteristic of ankylosing spondylitis blood. Disease-linked clones reportedly concentrated significantly in matched ankylosing spondylitis synovial fluid.

The sequencing sample was made of blood, either unsorted or a sorted T cell fraction (not recorded which). The chain employs TRBV9 and TRBJ2-7; D is unresolved. This receptor was identified in a female donor with ankylosing spondylitis or in good health (not recorded which). CDR3 sequence reads: CASSVADTGYEQYF. CDR3 coding DNA: TGTGCCAGCAGCGTAGCAGATACCGGTTACGAGCAGTACTTC.